The 5 T cell receptor beta chains below all came from one sample that was sequenced in a study of cytomegalovirus exposure and HLA in healthy donors. Use of 60 Vbeta and 13 Jbeta primers characterized the PCR. Sequencing was performed with immunoSEQ multiplex PCR; in TCRdb, only in-frame clones are kept and a portion is missing. The table has hundreds of thousands of clones, roughly four fifths seen once. The sequencing sample was made of PBMCs. The source of these receptors is a woman aged 35 to 49 in good health and CMV-seronegative.

V and J are TRBV25-1 and TRBJ1-1, with D maybe TRBD1 (5 bases). The CDR3 sequence is 14 residues long. V dropped 2 bases and J dropped 2 bases, with 9 bases sitting between them. Germline CDR1 and CDR2: MGHDK and SYGVNS. CDR3 sequence: CASSEQGINTEAFF. The CDR3 region has the DNA TGTGCCAGCAGTGAACAGGGAATCAACACTGAAGCTTTCTTT.

With regard to this clone: Distinct nucleotide sequences in the sample also encode this CDR3. V usage is TRBV4-1 and J usage is TRBJ1-1; D is unresolved. Trimming took 0 bases from V and 0 from J, leaving 8 bases between them. The CDR3 has 15 residues. Germline V gene sequence: CDR1 MGHRA, CDR2 YSYEKL. The CDR3 DNA follows: TGCGCCAGCAGCCAAGATCTACAGATGAACACTGAAGCTTTCTTT. Translating gives CASSQDLQMNTEAFF.

CDR3 residues: CASSYVNNEQFF. In nucleotides, the CDR3 is TGTGCCAGCAGTTATGTTAACAATGAGCAGTTCTTC. V usage is TRBV6-6 and J usage is TRBJ2-1; D call uncertain. The ends were cut back, 3 bases at V and 5 bases at J, with 5 bases in the middle. The germline CDR1 and CDR2 sequences are MNHNY and SVGAGI (reference sequence). The CDR3 runs to 12 residues.

The rearrangement joins TRBV2 to TRBJ2-3; no definite D call. Germline CDR1 is SNHLY and CDR2 is FYNNEI. The CDR3 runs to 14 residues. Trimming pared 4 bases from V and 0 bases from J, leaving 8 bases between. The CDR3, as DNA: TGTGCCAGCAGTGCTACGTCTAGCACAGATACGCAGTATTTT. Translated: CASSATSSTDTQYF.

This chain joins TRBV11-3 and TRBJ1-2; 9 bases match TRBD1. This CDR3 spans 14 amino acids. Trimming cost V 5 bases and J 6 bases; bases outside gene matches: 7. Germline V gene lookup returns CDR1 SGHNT and CDR2 YENEEA. The CDR3 loop reads CASSLPGQGDGYTF. The CDR3, as DNA: TGTGCCAGCAGCCTACCGGGACAGGGAGATGGCTACACCTTC.